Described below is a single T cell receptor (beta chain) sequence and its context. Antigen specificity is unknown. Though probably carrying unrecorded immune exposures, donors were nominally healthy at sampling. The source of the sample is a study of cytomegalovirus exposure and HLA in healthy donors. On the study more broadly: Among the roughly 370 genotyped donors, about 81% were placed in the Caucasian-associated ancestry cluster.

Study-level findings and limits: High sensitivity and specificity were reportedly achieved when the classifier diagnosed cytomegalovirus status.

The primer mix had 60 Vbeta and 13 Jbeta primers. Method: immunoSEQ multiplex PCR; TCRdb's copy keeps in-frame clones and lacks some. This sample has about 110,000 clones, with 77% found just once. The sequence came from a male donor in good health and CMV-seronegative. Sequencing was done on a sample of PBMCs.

The DNA for the CDR3 is TGTGCCAGTAGTATAGGGAGTAGCGGGAGAGGGTACAATGAGCAGTTCTTC. Amino acid sequence: CASSIGSSGRGYNEQFF. The V call is TRBV19, the J call TRBJ2-1; 9 nucleotides align to TRBD2. The V and J ends lost 1 base and 4 bases, in that order; junction bases with no gene match: 8. The V gene's germline CDR1 is LNHDA and CDR2 SQIVND (reference sequence). The CDR3 has 17 residues.